This TCR beta chain originates from a study of blood T cell repertoires in COVID-19. Across the whole study: COVID-19 samples, acute and convalescent, were from the United States, Italy and Spain. PBMCs, B-cell-depleted T cells, or T cells provided the cDNA or gDNA that made up the material.

Per the authors' pipeline: Reference gene primer amplification gave estimated nucleated cell counts. TCRdb's copy holds only in-frame clones and misses some; the assay was immunoSEQ multiplex PCR. The V and J calls and clone size come from that table; D and trimming were worked out from the DNA. The sample lists 60,000 to 85,000 clones, roughly 80% occurring once. The ends lost 4 bases at V and 5 bases at J; junction bases unmatched: 6. CDR1 and CDR2 (germline): SGDLS, YYNGEE. This CDR3 comprises 14 residues. The source is a woman aged 55 to 70 with acute or convalescent COVID-19. The rearrangement links TRBV9 to TRBJ1-2; 9 positions agree with TRBD1. Sequencing was carried out using peripheral blood. CDR3 in DNA: TGTGCCAGCAGCCCAACAGGGGGCGCGTATGGCTACACCTTC. This translates into CASSPTGGAYGYTF.